This is a list of T cell receptor beta chains from one sample in a study of blood T cell repertoires in COVID-19. The protocol was immunoSEQ multiplex PCR, while the TCRdb copy is restricted to in-frame clones and leaves out a portion. This table has about 130,000 clones, 80% to 90% appearing once. Material: PBMCs or T cells enriched from blood (not recorded which). The receptor source for this set is a middle-aged man who had recovered from COVID-19. CDR3s include the opening cysteine and the closing phenylalanine or tryptophan. A D gene is named only where the DNA matches it firmly. Rows may omit the clone size; those that give it use once, few, many or a size class.

size	J	D	V	DNA	CDR3
NA	TRBJ2-2	NA	TRBV6-5	TGTGCCAGCAGCCTCGTGGCGACAGCCACCGGGGAGCTGTTTTTT	CASSLVATATGELFF
NA	TRBJ1-2	NA	TRBV2	TGTGCCAGCAGTCCAGGACTAATGGGAGGCTACACCTTC	CASSPGLMGGYTF
NA	TRBJ1-5	TRBD1	TRBV9	TGTGCCAGCAGCGTTGCAGGGGGCCAAGGCAATCAGCCCCAGCATTTT	CASSVAGGQGNQPQHF
once	TRBJ1-6	NA	TRBV5-1	TGCGCCAGCAGCTTGGGAGACTCCTATAATTCACCCCTCCACTTT	CASSLGDSYNSPLHF
few	TRBJ1-2	TRBD1	TRBV14	TGTGCCAGCAGCCACCTCGGGACAGCTCAAACGTATGGCTACACCTTC	CASSHLGTAQTYGYTF
NA	TRBJ2-1	NA	TRBV4-3	TGCGCCAGCAGCCAAGAAATGGGGGGGCGTGAGCAGTTCTTC	CASSQEMGGREQFF
NA	TRBJ2-5	NA	TRBV30	TGTGCCTGGAGCGACACAGCAGGGGAGACCCAGTACTTC	CAWSDTAGETQYF
NA	TRBJ2-1	TRBD1	TRBV5-1	TGCGCCAGCAGTAGGGACAGGGTCGGAAACAATGAGCAGTTCTTC	CASSRDRVGNNEQFF
NA	TRBJ2-3	NA	TRBV5-1	TGCGCCAGCGTTATGGGGGGACCCACAGATACGCAGTATTTT	CASVMGGPTDTQYF
many	TRBJ2-2	TRBD1	TRBV9	TGTGCCAGCAGCGCACAAAGACAGGGGGTTTACACCGGGGAGCTGTTTTTT	CASSAQRQGVYTGELFF
NA	TRBJ1-2	NA	TRBV5-5	TGTGCCAGCAGCTTTGACGCAGGGAGGGTGGGCTACACCTTC	CASSFDAGRVGYTF
NA	TRBJ2-1	NA	TRBV4-3	TGCGCCAGCAGCCAGGCGACAGCCTACAATGAGCAGTTCTTC	CASSQATAYNEQFF
NA	TRBJ1-1	NA	TRBV5-1	TGCGCCAGCAGCTCCCTGACAATAATGAACACTGAAGCTTTCTTT	CASSSLTIMNTEAFF